The clone carrying this T cell receptor beta chain was observed at least ten times. This sample was included in a study of T cells in Graves' hyperthyroidism and ophthalmopathy. The wider study: Sampling of peripheral blood happened at initial diagnosis, prior to any treatment.

The CDR3 runs 15 residues. J was trimmed by 0 bases and V by 2 bases; bases with no gene match: 3. The V gene's germline CDR1 is SGHAT and CDR2 FQNNGV. RNA transcripts yielded amplified TCR beta CDR3 regions. First-round RT-PCR targeting the TCR CDR3 was performed with the HTBI primer set. TCRdb re-called the multiplex PCR reads through MiXCR, storing one row per CDR3 protein. The repertoire has about 560,000 distinct CDR3 sequences, around 14% of them found once; the top ten carry around 7.8%. It was 10 ml of fresh peripheral blood that supplied the PBMCs. The receptor was derived from a woman younger than 45 with Graves' hyperthyroidism. The specimen was blood. The chain is built from TRBV11-2 and TRBJ2-7; 8 nucleotides match TRBD1. CDR3 loop: CASSLRTGSSYEQYF. The CDR3 nucleotides read TGTGCCAGCAGCTTAAGGACAGGGAGCTCCTACGAGCAGTACTTC. Filled out from reference TRBV11-2 and TRBJ2-7, the complete variable domain reads EAGVAQSPRYKIIEKRQSVAFWCNPISGHATLYWYQQILGQGPKLLIQFQNNGVVDDSQLPKDRFSAERLKGVDSTLKIQPAKLEDSAVYLCASSLRTGSSYEQYFGPGTRLTVT.